A single TCR beta chain is shown here with its context. CDR1 LGHNA and CDR2 YNFKEQ come from the germline V gene. The length of the CDR3 is 15 residues. The ends were cut back, 0 bases at V and 3 bases at J, with 11 bases in the middle. This entry comes from a study of CD8 T cells in Susac syndrome. Random-hexamer reverse transcription was applied to about 0.5 to 1 ug RNA. Each CDR3 protein is one row after TCRdb ran MiXCR on the immunoSEQ multiplex PCR reads. The sample includes 110,000 or so distinct CDR3 sequences, 95% to 98% of them seen just once. J is TRBJ2-5 and V is TRBV4-2; D call uncertain. Specimen: CD4+ T cells from PBMCs. The receptor comes from a human donor in good health. CDR3 sequence reads: CASSQDGQREETQYF. CDR3 DNA: TGTGCCAGCAGCCAAGATGGTCAAAGAGAAGAGACCCAGTACTTC.